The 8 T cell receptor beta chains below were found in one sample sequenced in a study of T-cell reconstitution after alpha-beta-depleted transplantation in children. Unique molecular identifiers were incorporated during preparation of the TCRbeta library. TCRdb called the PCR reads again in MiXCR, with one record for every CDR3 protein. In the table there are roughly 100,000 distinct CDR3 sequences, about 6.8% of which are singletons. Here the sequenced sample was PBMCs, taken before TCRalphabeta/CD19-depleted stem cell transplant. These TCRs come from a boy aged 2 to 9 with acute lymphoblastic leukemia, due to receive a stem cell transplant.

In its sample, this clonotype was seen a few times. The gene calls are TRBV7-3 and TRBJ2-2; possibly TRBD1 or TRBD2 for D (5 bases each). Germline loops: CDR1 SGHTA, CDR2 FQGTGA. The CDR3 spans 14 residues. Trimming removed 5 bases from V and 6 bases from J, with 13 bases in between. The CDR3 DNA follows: TGTGCCAGCAGCCGGGACCATGGGGCCGGGGAGCTGTTTTTT. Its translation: CASSRDHGAGELFF.

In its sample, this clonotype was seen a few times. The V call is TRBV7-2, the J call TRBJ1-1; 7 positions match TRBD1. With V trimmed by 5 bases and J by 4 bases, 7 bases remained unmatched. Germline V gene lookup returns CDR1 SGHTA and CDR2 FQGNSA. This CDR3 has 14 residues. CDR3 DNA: TGTGCCAGCAGCAAGACAGGGAGGGGCACTGAAGCTTTCTTT. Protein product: CASSKTGRGTEAFF.

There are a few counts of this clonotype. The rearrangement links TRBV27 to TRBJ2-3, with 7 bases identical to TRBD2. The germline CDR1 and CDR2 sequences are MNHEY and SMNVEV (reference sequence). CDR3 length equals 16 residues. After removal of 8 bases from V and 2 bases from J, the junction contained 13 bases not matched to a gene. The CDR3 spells CASRYSGGSFTDTQYF. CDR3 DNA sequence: TGTGCCAGCCGTTACTCCGGGGGGTCCTTCACAGATACGCAGTATTTT.

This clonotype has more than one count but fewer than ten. The CDR3 DNA reads TGTGCCAGCAGCGCGTTCAGGGTCCACCAAGAGACCCAGTACTTC. This translates into CASSAFRVHQETQYF. V and J are TRBV5-6 and TRBJ2-5; possibly TRBD1 for D (5 bases). Germline loops: CDR1 SGHDT, CDR2 YYEEEE. V lost 4 bases and J 0 bases, leaving 13 bases between the germline ends. The CDR3 length is 15 residues.

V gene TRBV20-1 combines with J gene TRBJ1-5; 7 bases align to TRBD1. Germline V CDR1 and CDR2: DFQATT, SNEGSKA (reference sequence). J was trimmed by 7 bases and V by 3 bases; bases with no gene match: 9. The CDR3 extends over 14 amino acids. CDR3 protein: CSARVQGQQQPQHF. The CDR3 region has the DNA TGCAGTGCTAGGGTACAGGGACAGCAACAGCCCCAGCATTTT.

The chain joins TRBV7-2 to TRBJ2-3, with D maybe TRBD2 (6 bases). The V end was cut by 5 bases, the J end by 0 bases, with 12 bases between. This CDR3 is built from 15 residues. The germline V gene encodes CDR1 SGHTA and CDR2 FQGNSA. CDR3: CASSLGTFSTDTQYF. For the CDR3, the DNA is TGTGCCAGCAGCCTCGGGACTTTTAGCACAGATACGCAGTATTTT.

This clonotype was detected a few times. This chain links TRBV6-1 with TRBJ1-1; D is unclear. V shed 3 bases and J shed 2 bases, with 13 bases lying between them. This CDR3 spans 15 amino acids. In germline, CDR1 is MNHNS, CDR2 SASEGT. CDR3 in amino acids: CASSDNARFNTEAFF. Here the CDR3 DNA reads TGTGCCAGCAGTGATAACGCTAGATTTAACACTGAAGCTTTCTTT.

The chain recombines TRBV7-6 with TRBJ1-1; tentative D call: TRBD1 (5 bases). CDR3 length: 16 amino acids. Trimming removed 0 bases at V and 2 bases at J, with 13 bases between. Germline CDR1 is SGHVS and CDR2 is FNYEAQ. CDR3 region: CASSLAMRGLNTEAFF. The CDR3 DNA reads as TGTGCCAGCAGCTTAGCGATGAGGGGTCTAAACACTGAAGCTTTCTTT.